This T cell receptor beta chain was captured by sequencing in a study of blood T cells in healthy people across ages (dated by TCRdb to the mid-2010s). In the study overall: In model experiments, template switching captured about one uniquely barcoded TCR beta cDNA molecule for every two T cells. Two additional independent replicas of 1 million unique cDNA reads from the same blood draw were analyzed for two donors (one aged 18 to 30 and one aged 80 or older). To track age-related changes in TCR beta repertoire diversity, the study relied on deep sequencing normalized with unique cDNA molecular identifiers. Four age groups were formed from the donors: young (average roughly 15 years), middle-aged (approximately 41), aged (over 55) and long-lived (roughly 88). Donors of different ages were randomly distributed across sequencing lanes to avoid experimental bias.

This clonotype has ten or more counts. There is no known antigen for this receptor. Per-nucleotide qualities are absent, and no much larger clonotype sits a single base away. From the germline V gene (reference sequence), CDR1 is SEHNR and CDR2 is FQNEAQ. V is pruned by 1 base and J by 7 bases, leaving 4 bases of the junction without a gene match. From the cysteine up to the phenylalanine, the CDR3 has a length of 14 residues. CDR3 DNA is the only sequence kept; it has 42 bases, read in frame from the first base. The library was generated by 5' RACE. Sequencing used an Illumina HiSeq 2500. The second PCR ran for roughly 7 to 11 cycles and used a J-beta primer mix along with a sample-barcoded 5' primer. Each TCR beta cDNA molecule received a unique molecular identifier from a template-switch 5' adaptor carrying 12 random nucleotides. Each sample yielded at least 2.5 million CDR3-containing paired-end reads. All of the RNA was converted into first-strand cDNA using the Mint cDNA synthesis kit, with a TRBC-specific oligonucleotide serving as the primer. Following uracil-DNA glycosylase treatment, a first 18-cycle PCR with universal primers M1SS and BC2_uni_R was performed on all cDNA. The original methods were these. For normalization, 1 million high-quality reads were randomly selected from each sample, with every read carrying a distinct molecular identifier. Instead of being binned into consensus sequences, reads with shared molecular identifiers were discarded. MiTCR, run with a Q25 quality threshold and the strictest error-elimination algorithm, handled CDR3 identification, clonotype clustering and error correction. A nonparametric unseen species model with Euler transformation was used to estimate lower-bound total TCR beta diversity. TCRdb reprocessed the public reads (quality trimming at Q25 with fastp, clone calling with MiXCR) and kept in-frame beta chains. Every distinct CDR3 protein forms one entry, paired with its most common genes and DNA. The V and J calls were not made by the authors but by TCRdb's processing. This sample is represented by about 1.5 million distinct CDR3 sequences; roughly 43% of them were singletons. The top ten constitute around 4% of the sample.

General findings and caveats noted by the study authors: Observed TCR beta diversity correlated strongly with the percentage of naive T cells measured by flow cytometry. Compared with the aged group, more naive CD4+ T cells, fewer expanded clones and increased TCR diversity were shown by the long-lived group, suggesting age selection. Observed TCR beta diversity per million T cells fell roughly linearly with age, and a significant reduction was already apparent by age about 38. The CMV infection status of donors was not known, potentially confounding age-related changes in expanded clonotypes. Conclusive comparison of naive and antigen-experienced compartments was prevented by the profiling of bulk unsorted PBMCs. Total diversity estimates from one million sequenced T cells were considered lower bounds and underestimates.

The donors were around 39 Caucasian individuals from Russia, aged 6 to 90 years, who were systemically healthy. Ten milliliters of peripheral blood were drawn from each donor into EDTA-treated Vacutainer tubes. PBMCs were isolated by Ficoll-Paque density-gradient centrifugation, with at least 7 million obtained per sample. Trizol reagent was used to extract total RNA from the PBMCs, yielding at least 5.5 micrograms per sample. For every donor, flow cytometry on a PBMC aliquot measured the percentage of naive CD45RAhigh/CD27high T cells. This chain joins TRBV7-9 to TRBJ2-3, with 8 junctional bases fitting TRBD2. The sample comprised blood. This receptor was taken from a woman in her late teens or twenties in good health. The DNA sequence is as follows: TGTGCCAGCAGCTTAGAAGCGGGAGCTAATACGCAGTATTTT. It encodes CASSLEAGANTQYF.